This T cell receptor beta chain comes out of a study of response to subunit inactivated influenza vaccine. TCRdb used MiXCR to reprocess the RT-PCR reads, holding one entry per CDR3 protein. This table has 650,000 or so distinct CDR3 sequences, 14% appearing once. The CDR3 sequence is 15 residues long. The V gene's germline CDR1 is SGHDN and CDR2 FVKESK. Trimming took 0 bases from V and 3 from J, leaving 11 bases between them. As for this clonotype: Antigen specificity is unknown.

Whole-study findings and limits: With each seasonal influenza vaccination, the authors suggested, few new T cells are recruited.

This receptor was identified in a middle-aged man who received an inactivated influenza vaccine. The gene calls are TRBV14 and TRBJ1-1, with a possible D match to TRBD1 (5 bases). Sequences were derived from PBMCs from blood, sampled less than 15 days before vaccination. CDR3 amino acids: CASSQDYGGHTEAFF. In nucleotides, the CDR3 is TGTGCCAGCAGCCAAGATTACGGGGGACACACTGAAGCTTTCTTT. Combining the CDR3 with reference TRBV14 and TRBJ1-1 gives the whole variable domain EAGVTQFPSHSVIEKGQTVTLRCDPISGHDNLYWYRRVMGKEIKFLLHFVKESKQDESGMPNNRFLAERTGGTYSTLKVQPAELEDSGVYFCASSQDYGGHTEAFFGQGTRLTVV.